Here is one T cell receptor (beta chain) with its context. Its antigen remains unidentified. No much larger clone is present one base from it, and per-base qualities are unavailable. This sample stems from a study of T cells in Graves' hyperthyroidism and ophthalmopathy (dated by TCRdb to between 2018 and 2020). In terms of the full investigation: Peripheral blood was collected at initial diagnosis, before any treatment. Following sampling, methimazole starting at 30 mg daily was given to hyperthyroidism patients, and high-dose intravenous methylprednisolone was given to ophthalmopathy patients. The paper describes TCR Vbeta CDR3 sequencing of 130 to 150 peripheral blood samples, made up of some 42 ophthalmopathy patients, 70 to 75 hyperthyroidism patients and 17 progressor patients. Prospective prediction of ophthalmopathy was tested in an independent validation cohort consisting of about 19 hyperthyroidism patients and around 16 patients who later progressed to ophthalmopathy. The approximately 97 discovery patients were randomly divided into training and test sets at a 7:3 ratio. In about six Graves' hyperthyroidism patients, the study also compared T-cell repertoires from thyroid tissue with T-cell repertoires from blood. To identify distinguishing TCR V-J signatures, a discovery cohort of 90 to 100 patients was used, comprising some 43 with Graves' ophthalmopathy and around 57 with stable Graves' hyperthyroidism. What the study reported, not specific to this receptor: In cross-validation, a model built on a 13 V-J signature told ophthalmopathy apart from stable hyperthyroidism with under 90% sensitivity and approximately 81% specificity, and in testing the same model reached 80%/75%. In validation, the model predicted progression to ophthalmopathy with roughly 66% sensitivity and roughly 75% specificity, a median of approximately 6.7 months before onset. Most expanded thyroid clonotypes (frequency above 0.001) were also detected in blood, a finding suggesting that blood repertoires may reflect thyroid immune responses. Sample size was not statistically predetermined, and blinding of investigators to group allocation was not performed.

A patient counted as having stable Graves' hyperthyroidism if no progression to ophthalmopathy occurred over 18 months of follow-up. Hyperthyroidism patients were newly diagnosed, had a disease duration of under 2 months, and were aged 18 to 65 years. Any patient with an uncontrolled infection, another autoimmune disease, pregnancy or lactation was excluded. Diagnoses were established on the basis of clinical symptoms, serum thyroxine and TRAb, thyroid ultrasound, and orbital computed tomography. Ficoll-Paque density gradient centrifugation was used to isolate PBMCs from approximately 10 ml of fresh peripheral blood. Trizol reagent was used to extract total RNA, and RNA quality was then checked on an Agilent 2100 Bioanalyzer. V is clipped by 0 bases and J by 4 bases, and the sequence between their germline boundaries is 18 bases long. The germline V gene supplies CDR1 LGHNA and CDR2 YNFKEQ. Taken from cysteine to phenylalanine, the CDR3 has 17 residues. Only the CDR3 DNA stays, 51 bases, in frame from base 1.

The TCR beta CDR3 regions were amplified from RNA transcripts. A first-round RT-PCR of the TCR CDR3 used the HTBI primer set with the Qiagen OneStep RT-PCR kit. Libraries were constructed in a second round of multiplex PCR, after which size selection and purification were carried out. Sequencing of the libraries was done on an Illumina HiSeq2000 using paired-end 100 bp reads. As for the authors' bioinformatics: Raw data were processed with SOAPnuke, discarding reads with adapters, uncalled bases, mean Phred below 15, or no exact constant-primer or identifier match. COPE v1.2.5 was used to merge the high-quality paired reads, and each unique nucleotide sequence was defined as a clonotype. MiTCR v1.1 was used to align clonotypes to the IMGT TRBV, TRBD and TRBJ reference segments. The analysis included only V-J combinations with a frequency above 0.0001, which together covered more than 98% of the repertoires. The TCS score was defined as the ratio of F50 (clonal expansion) to E x V (chaos), calculated using BLOSUM62-based TCRdist between CDR3 peptides within each V-J. Welch's t-statistics and random forest reduced 500 to 550 V-J features to 13, which were used in a naive Bayes classifier (R e1071). In TCRdb, the public reads were trimmed at Q25 with fastp and aligned with MiXCR, with productive beta chains retained. Each CDR3 protein gets just one entry, which takes the most common genes and DNA from the rows behind it. None of the V and J calls come from the authors' own analysis; TCRdb made them. This sample gives 250,000 to 300,000 distinct CDR3 sequences in total; approximately 13% of them show up just once. The ten most abundant clones make up 7% to 9.5% of the sample.

The receptor chain draws on TRBV4-2 and TRBJ1-2, and possibly TRBD1, on 5 matching bases. Specimen: blood. The receptor was derived from a woman aged 40 to 50 with Graves' hyperthyroidism. The bases are TGTGCCAGCAGCCAAGATAGAGGGTGGCAGGGAGCCTATGGCTACACCTTC. Translated, this gives CASSQDRGWQGAYGYTF.